This T cell receptor beta chain was captured in a study of cytomegalovirus exposure and HLA in healthy donors (dated by TCRdb to about 2017). Background on the whole study: An earlier analysis of approximately 640 of the donors reported 276 Gb of sequence data and more than 90 million unique TCR beta sequences from about 180 million T cells. Across approximately 420 genotyped donors of the cohort, an average of approximately 240,000 unique TCR beta nucleotide sequences per donor were sequenced, and approximately 17% of those sequences were non-productive. Donor age, sex, ethnicity and CMV serostatus were compiled together with the repertoire data. An earlier analysis of around 640 of the donors used high-throughput TCR beta sequencing to judge whether each TCR beta V gene segment behaved as functional or pseudogenic. HLA typing covered class I and class II loci at four-digit resolution. Besides the first cohort of roughly 640 subjects, a separate validation cohort made up of 120 or so different subjects was used. To predict cytomegalovirus infection status, the study brought together high-throughput TCR immunosequencing, statistical association of individual TCRs with disease status, and machine learning. Typing coverage varied by locus: 629-630 donors for A, B, C, DRB1 and DQB1; some 520 for DQA1; over 600 for DPA1; around 490 for DPB1. A later analysis re-examined previously published TCR beta repertoires from over 500 donors and added high-resolution HLA genotyping to investigate patterns of TCR occurrence. Every repertoire in the discovery cohort had been generated on one and the same sequencing platform. In a later genetic analysis, genome-wide SNP genotypes for about three fifths of the 666 donors were used, and that subset was treated as a discovery cohort. The study profiled the T cell repertoires of approximately 700 subjects by immunosequencing and related them to cytomegalovirus serostatus. The study was designed to test whether signatures of past pathogen exposure could be identified by cataloging public T cell receptors. An early release that covered some 640 HLA-typed donors contained approximately 300 gigabases of sequencing data and 85 million to 100 million unique TCR sequences. The genetic ancestry cluster associated with self-reported Caucasian donors included around 76% of the 300 to 400 genotyped donors. Because of strong linkage in the cohort, a handful of DR-DQ haplotypes were treated as single units for association and clustering. The later analysis used no new phenotypic data to find candidate immune exposures, relying instead on TCR beta sequences and their occurrence across donors.

Compared with germline, V lacks 1 base and J lacks 0 bases; bases without a gene match: 6. Reading from cysteine to phenylalanine, the CDR3 counts 17 amino acids. Just CDR3 DNA is preserved here, 51 bases in frame from base 1. The germline V gene (reference sequence) specifies SEHNR as CDR1 and FQNEAQ as CDR2. Library construction relied on the immunoSEQ multiplex PCR assay. The multiplex PCR relied on a mix of 60 forward primers for TCR Vbeta segments and 13 reverse primers for TCR Jbeta segments. A multiplex PCR assay on genomic DNA amplified the CDR3 region of rearranged TCR beta genes. The Illumina HiSeq System was used to sequence the amplified TCR beta libraries as 87-base-pair reads. The authors' pipeline ran thus. Across the 670 or so repertoires, a later analysis counted some 81 million unique TCR beta chains, around 11 million of which were shared by at least two donors. Raw reads were error-corrected and collapsed into unique sequences by a nearest-neighbor algorithm in which closely related sequences were merged to remove PCR and sequencing errors. Alignment of CDR3 sequences to IMGT reference sequences was used to assign V, D and J gene segments. For a sequence to be retained, a match of at least six nucleotides was required to both a V gene segment and a J gene segment. Rearrangements were classified as productive when the CDR3 lacked stop codons and remained in frame with V and J, and all other rearrangements were classified as non-productive. CDR3 was defined by IMGT convention, running from the second conserved V-encoded cysteine to the conserved J-encoded phenylalanine. Sequences without an unambiguous match to a single V gene segment were excluded from the earlier analysis of a few hundred of the donors. In an earlier analysis of 587 of the donors, V segments were called functional above 56.7% productive rearrangements and were called segregating when the between-donor standard deviation exceeded 5%. A statistical classification framework was built for diagnosing cytomegalovirus status from the catalog of TCR beta chain sequences. In a later analysis, TCR nucleotide sequences were compared against IMGT/GENE-DB human TR gene sequences so that V and J genes could be assigned. In a later analysis, CDR3 sequences and most-parsimonious VDJ recombination scenarios were assigned using the TCRdist pipeline. In a later analysis, every TCR beta chain was defined by the combination of its CDR3 amino acid sequence and its V-gene family, and reads without a unique V-gene family were dropped. A later analysis removed 592 highly shared, low-generation-probability nucleotide sequences to deal with suspected cross-contamination and a sequencing artifact. In a later analysis, a clonal expansion index for each public chain was calculated from normalized within-repertoire ranks of inferred template counts. Generation probabilities in a later analysis came from a VDJ recombination model fitted to out-of-frame rearrangements, and those results were checked against IGoR. Hypergeometric tests were used in a later analysis to score TCR-TCR, TCR-HLA and TCR-CMV co-occurrence, with a repertoire-size bias correction applied to the TCR pairs. In a later analysis, false discovery rates were estimated by permuting HLA or CMV assignments 20 times. In a later analysis, co-occurring TCRs were grouped using DBSCAN, with TCRdist sequence similarity added in when clustering inside HLA-allele-positive subsets. Co-occurrence clustering excluded repertoires with fewer than 30,000 or more than 120,000 public chains, plus five with anomalous nucleotide sharing. TCRdb stores this immuneACCESS table with in-frame sequences only. Part of the clones is absent; in the studies checked, under half of the shortfall reflects unresolved V genes, and no reason is known for the rest. That table gives V, J and clone size, and the DNA gave D and trimming. This sample lists under 250,000 clones; around 78% were detected once. The biggest ten clones account for less than 0.6% of the sample.

The cohort was made up of 500 to 850 healthy bone marrow donors. All cohort members were sampled while nominally healthy, although unrecorded immune exposures were likely present. The donor tested CMV seronegative and was one of the 352 seronegative cohort members. A peripheral blood sample was collected from each donor, and TCR beta sequencing was performed on peripheral blood mononuclear cells. Genomic DNA extraction from the blood cell samples was performed with the Qiagen DNeasy Blood Extraction Kit. What the authors observed across the whole study: Strong co-occurrence of HLA alleles, especially DR and DQ, made assigning TCR associations to individual alleles difficult. An association between a missense DCLRE1C variant and V-gene and J-gene trimming of TCR beta chains was found in a later genetic analysis and replicated in an independent cohort. Broadly in line with IMGT annotations, most TCR beta V segments showed up in productive rearrangements about 87% or about 30% of the time in an earlier analysis of 450 to 750 of the donors. Because HLA typing was unavailable for some donors at each locus, only the typed subset was used in association tests. A later analysis associated about 17,000 TCR beta sequences with specific HLA alleles at a false discovery rate of 0.05. In a later analysis, several top co-occurrence clusters were reported to appear linked to parvovirus B19, influenza, CMV and Epstein-Barr virus. In vitro tests confirmed that a few of the cytomegalovirus-associated TCR beta chains recognize cytomegalovirus antigens. Compared with the 666-donor mean, donors in an Asian-associated ancestry cluster had fewer N-insertions in productive TCRs, according to a later genetic analysis. A group of highly shared sequence variants was considered likely to be a technical artifact of the sequencing pipeline. Because counts were too low, some 17 rarely observed V segments, including chromosome 9 orphons, were excluded from the earlier analysis of 587 of the donors. In a later analysis, HLA-associated TCR beta chains were found to be more clonally expanded and to have lower generation probabilities than equally common non-associated chains. Linkage disequilibrium might explain the correlated functional status among segregating V segments, but an unknown experimental factor could not be ruled out. In a later analysis, TCR association rates were found to vary across HLA loci, with the most associated TCRs seen for DRB1 alleles and the fewest for HLA-C alleles. The presence/absence analyses assumed that sequencing depth was roughly uniform across donors, and that assumption may not be true. In this cohort, only TCR beta chains were sequenced, and detectable features were limited by the absence of alpha or paired-chain data. The 87-base-pair reads could not distinguish some IMGT-functional V segments, including TRBV6-2 and TRBV6-3, so those segments were excluded. The study gave a list of under 200 TCR beta chains associated with cytomegalovirus. Cytomegalovirus status was reported to be diagnosed by the classifier with high specificity and sensitivity in both the original and validation cohorts. While some public TCRs were present in many individuals, most TCR sequences turned up only very rarely across donors. A further reported finding was that TCR beta sequences accurately predicted the HLA-A and HLA-B alleles for most subjects in the first cohort. It was suggested by the authors that the approach could potentially be generalized to other disease states and immunological phenotypes. The only immune exposure information available for the cohort was CMV serostatus. In a later analysis, most CMV-associated TCR beta chains were found to appear HLA-restricted, with HLA associations seemingly driven largely by CMV exposure.

About this clone itself: The target of this receptor is not known. It has no much larger one-base neighbor in the sample; base qualities were not kept.

Input material: PBMCs. Recombination joined TRBV7-9 with TRBJ2-1, and 7 junction bases match TRBD2. The sequence came from a boy under 18 in good health and CMV-seronegative. The nucleotide sequence reads as follows: TGTGCCAGCAGCTTAGAAGCGGGGTTAAGCTCCTACAATGAGCAGTTCTTC. This translates into CASSLEAGLSSYNEQFF.